Listed here are 3 T cell receptor beta chains from one sample, sequenced in a study of glioma-infiltrating T cells after dendritic cell vaccination. This table comes from immunoSEQ multiplex PCR, and its TCRdb copy is limited to in-frame clones, with some not included. Seen here are more than 45,000 clones, approximately 83% observed once, and the top ten hold 15% to 19%. Time point noted: after dendritic cell vaccination, including at tumor progression/relapse. The material sequenced was blood, taken after dendritic cell vaccination. Source of these receptors: a human donor with glioblastoma.

The chain couples TRBV19 to TRBJ1-6, with D possibly being TRBD1 (6 bases). This CDR3 is built from 15 residues. V lost 6 bases and J 0 bases, leaving 9 bases between the germline ends. CDR1 and CDR2 from the germline V gene are LNHDA and SQIVND (reference sequence). This CDR3 reads CASSGQFSYNSPLHF. The CDR3 region has the DNA TGTGCCAGTAGCGGACAGTTCTCCTATAATTCACCCCTCCACTTT. Variable domain in full (rest from reference TRBV19 and TRBJ1-6): DGGITQSPKYLFRKEGQNVTLSCEQNLNHDAMYWYRQDPGQGLRLIYYSQIVNDFQKGDIAEGYSVSREKKESFPLTVTSAQKNPTAFYLCASSGQFSYNSPLHFGNGTRLTVT.

This chain connects TRBV7-2 to TRBJ1-4, with 7 bases matching TRBD1. Trimming removed 6 bases from V and 1 base from J; junction bases left unmatched: 5. The CDR3 runs to 15 residues. Looked up from germline, CDR1 is SGHTA and CDR2 is FQGNSA. The CDR3, as DNA: TGTGCCAGCAGACTAGCAGGGGGAACTAATGAAAAACTGTTTTTT. Protein sequence: CASRLAGGTNEKLFF.

The CDR3 DNA sequence: TGTGCCTGGAGTAAGGGCAGGGGGCTTTCTCAGCCCCAGCATTTT. It codes for CAWSKGRGLSQPQHF. The chain is built from TRBV30 and TRBJ1-5, with 8 positions matching TRBD1. The V segment lost 2 bases and the J segment 6 bases; nucleotides outside the gene matches: 9. The germline V gene has CDR1 GTSNPN and CDR2 SVGIG (reference sequence). The CDR3 covers 15 residues.